The next 26 T cell receptor beta chains were all read from a single sample in a study of blood T cell repertoires in COVID-19. Assay used: immunoSEQ multiplex PCR; TCRdb lists only in-frame clones, some missing. Of around 200,000 clones listed, about 84% are singletons. Sequencing used PBMCs or T cells enriched from blood (not recorded which). These receptor sequences come from a woman aged 40 to 50 with acute COVID-19.

The chain links TRBV7-9 to TRBJ1-2, with 12 bases aligning to TRBD1. Germline V CDR1 and CDR2: SEHNR, FQNEAQ (reference sequence). The V and J ends lost 0 bases and 5 bases, in that order; junction bases with no gene match: 7. The CDR3 is made up of 17 amino acids. The CDR3 nucleotides read TGTGCCAGCAGCTTAGCCGGGACAGGGGGCTTTCGATATGGCTACACCTTC. It encodes CASSLAGTGGFRYGYTF.

This clone was seen more than once but under ten times. The chain links TRBV6-5 to TRBJ2-7, with 7 bases aligning to TRBD1. CDR1 is MNHEY and CDR2 is SVGAGI in the germline V gene. The V and J ends lost 7 bases and 4 bases, in that order; junction bases with no gene match: 10. The CDR3 sequence is 14 residues long. CDR3 in amino acids: CASIKTGDRYEQYF. The CDR3 DNA is TGTGCCAGCATTAAAACAGGGGATCGATACGAGCAGTACTTC.

This sequence joins TRBV19 and TRBJ1-1; 9 nucleotides align to TRBD1. The CDR3 covers 15 residues. Trimming cost V 6 bases and J 6 bases; bases outside gene matches: 11. Germline-derived CDR1 and CDR2 are LNHDA and SQIVND (reference sequence). The CDR3 nucleotides are TGTGCCAGTAGCCCGTCACAGGGGGCGCGGTCTGAAGCTTTCTTT. Residues: CASSPSQGARSEAFF.

The rearrangement uses TRBV5-5 and TRBJ1-6; no clear D. CDR1 is SGHKS and CDR2 is YYEKEE in the germline V gene (reference sequence). The V end was cut by 6 bases, the J end by 0 bases, with 13 bases between. The CDR3 is made up of 16 amino acids. CDR3 residues: CASTSLSSSYNSPLHF. The DNA of the CDR3 is TGTGCCAGCACCTCCCTATCTAGCTCCTATAATTCACCCCTCCACTTT.

The V gene is TRBV7-8, the J gene TRBJ2-7, with D perhaps matching TRBD2 (5 bases). This CDR3 comprises 13 residues. Germline assignment: CDR1 SGHVS and CDR2 FQNEAQ. Trimming pared 9 bases from V and 5 bases from J, leaving 17 bases between. The CDR3 region has the DNA TGTGCCAGTAGCAGACGGAGGTCCGACGAGCAGTACTTC. Its translation: CASSRRRSDEQYF.

CDR3 nucleotides: TGTGCCAGCAGCTTAGATTCCCAATTCGAGGGAGCAGAGCAGTACTTC. It encodes CASSLDSQFEGAEQYF. The rearrangement uses TRBV11-2 and TRBJ2-7, with D maybe TRBD2 (5 bases). V gave up 0 bases and J gave up 7 bases, with 19 bases separating them. The CDR3 is 16 residues long. Germline assignment: CDR1 SGHAT and CDR2 FQNNGV.

Written as DNA, the CDR3 is TGTGCCTGGAGTGTACAGGGGCGGCAGCCCCAGCATTTT. It is translated as CAWSVQGRQPQHF. This chain connects TRBV30 to TRBJ1-5, with 7 bases aligning to TRBD1. CDR1 and CDR2 (germline): GTSNPN, SVGIG (reference sequence). J was trimmed by 7 bases and V by 0 bases; bases with no gene match: 3. This CDR3 spans 13 amino acids.

The gene calls are TRBV19 and TRBJ1-6; D gene uncertain. Trimming removed 6 bases from V and 7 bases from J, with 7 bases in between. Per germline, CDR1 LNHDA and CDR2 SQIVND (reference sequence). The CDR3 has 12 amino acids. Written as DNA, the CDR3 is TGTGCCAGTAGGATGGCCAATTCACCCCTCCACTTT. Translation gives CASRMANSPLHF.

Only a few counts were recorded for this clone. The V gene is TRBV19, the J gene TRBJ2-3; 9 bases match TRBD2. CDR1 is LNHDA, CDR2 SQIVND, per germline (reference sequence). The CDR3 consists of 15 residues. Trimming at V came to 5 bases and at J to 0 bases, leaving 3 bases not matched to a gene. CDR3 nucleotides: TGTGCCAGTAGTCTTACTAGCGGGAGCACAGATACGCAGTATTTT. Residues: CASSLTSGSTDTQYF.

The V gene is TRBV7-9, the J gene TRBJ2-1; the match to TRBD2 covers 10 bases. V was pared by 1 base and J by 5 bases, with 2 bases of the junction left unmatched. CDR1 SEHNR and CDR2 FQNEAQ come from the germline V gene (reference sequence). The CDR3 totals 15 residues. CDR3 in amino acids: CASSLDTSGDNEQFF. DNA of the CDR3: TGTGCCAGCAGCTTAGACACTAGCGGGGACAATGAGCAGTTCTTC.

In its sample, this clone was seen a few times. In DNA, the CDR3 is TGCGCCAGCAGCACCGACATACTGACAGGGAACTCCTACGAGCAGTACTTC. Protein product: CASSTDILTGNSYEQYF. V gene TRBV5-1 combines with J gene TRBJ2-7, with 7 bases aligning to TRBD1. The CDR3 covers 17 residues. Germline CDR1 and CDR2: SGHRS and YFSETQ. Losses at the gene ends were 4 bases for V and 0 bases for J; bases not matched to a gene: 13.

This chain uses TRBV9 with TRBJ2-4; 7 nucleotides agree with TRBD2. Germline trimming cut 0 bases from V and 5 bases from J; bases unmatched to any gene: 8. The CDR3 sequence is 16 residues long. Per the germline V gene, CDR1 is SGDLS and CDR2 is YYNGEE. The CDR3 sequence is CASSVGSGGYQNIQYF. The CDR3 DNA follows: TGTGCCAGCAGCGTAGGATCGGGAGGTTATCAAAACATTCAGTACTTC.

The J gene is TRBJ2-7, the V gene TRBV5-4, with 13 bases aligning to TRBD2. V lost 4 bases and J lost 7; bases outside the gene matches: 5. Germline V CDR1 and CDR2: SGHNT, YYREEE (reference sequence). CDR3 length equals 14 residues. Written as DNA, the CDR3 is TGTGCCAGCAGCCCCGGGACTAGCGGGACTGAGCAGTACTTC. It specifies CASSPGTSGTEQYF.

The rearrangement uses TRBV19 and TRBJ2-3, with 10 bases that match TRBD2. This CDR3 has 15 residues. V was pared by 3 bases and J by 4 bases, with 4 bases of the junction left unmatched. CDR1 is LNHDA and CDR2 is SQIVND in the germline V gene (reference sequence). In DNA, the CDR3 is TGTGCCAGTAGTATTTCTAGCGGGGGTGCAGATACGCAGTATTTT. This codes for CASSISSGGADTQYF.

The V gene is TRBV21-1, the J gene TRBJ2-1; the listed D gene, TRBD1, was not tested against the DNA. TRBV21-1 is marked as a pseudogene. The CDR3 is 13 residues long. CDR3 loop: CASSKAGNNEQFF. CDR3 coding DNA: TGTGCCAGCAGCAAAGCGGGCAACAATGAGCAGTTCTTC.

The chain recombines TRBV18 with TRBJ1-1, with D maybe TRBD1 (5 bases). Per the germline V gene, CDR1 is KGHSH and CDR2 is LQKENI. The germline V and J ends were trimmed by 2 bases and 7 bases, with 14 bases remaining between them. The CDR3 length is 14 residues. The CDR3 loop is CASSPRGRGLEAFF. The CDR3 DNA reads as TGTGCCAGCTCACCAAGGGGAAGGGGCCTTGAAGCTTTCTTT. Full variable domain (remainder filled in from reference TRBV18 and TRBJ1-1): NAGVMQNPRHLVRRRGQEARLRCSPMKGHSHVYWYRQLPEEGLKFMVYLQKENIIDESGMPKERFSAEFPKEGPSILRIQQVVRGDSAAYFCASSPRGRGLEAFFGQGTRLTVV.

The chain carries TRBV2 and TRBJ1-2; no reliable D call. Germline CDR1 and CDR2: SNHLY and FYNNEI. V lost 6 bases to trimming and J lost 0 bases, with 11 bases between them. There are 14 residues in the CDR3. The chain's CDR3 is CASRSTVANYGYTF. For the CDR3, the DNA is TGTGCCAGCAGATCCACGGTAGCTAACTATGGCTACACCTTC.

The chain links TRBV2 to TRBJ1-2; possible D gene TRBD1, 6 bases. This CDR3 is 13 amino acids long. Trimming took 6 bases from V and 6 from J, leaving 14 bases between them. Germline CDR1 and CDR2: SNHLY and FYNNEI. The CDR3 protein is CASRGDRLDGYTF. The CDR3 DNA reads TGTGCCAGCAGGGGTGACAGGCTGGATGGCTACACCTTC.

This sequence joins TRBV18 and TRBJ2-6; 7 positions agree with TRBD1. Germline V gene lookup returns CDR1 KGHSH and CDR2 LQKENI. After removal of 3 bases from V and 3 bases from J, the junction contained 8 bases not matched to a gene. CDR3 length: 17 amino acids. The CDR3 DNA reads as TGTGCCAGCTCACCCCTGACAGGGACCCTTGGGGCCAACGTCCTGACTTTC. Its protein product is CASSPLTGTLGANVLTF.

For this clone: The junction departs from germline at one end; a sequencing error may be responsible. This rearrangement joins TRBV10-1 to TRBJ1-5, with TRBD1 matching 8 bases. Germline loops: CDR1 WNHNN, CDR2 SYGVQD (reference sequence). This CDR3 is built from 14 residues. Here the CDR3 DNA reads TGCGCCAGCAGCGACAGGGGCCCCAATCAACCCCAGCATTTT. Translation gives CASSDRGPNQPQHF.

The chain is built from TRBV5-1 and TRBJ2-3; a possible D gene is TRBD2 (6 bases). Per germline, CDR1 SGHRS and CDR2 YFSETQ. V dropped 4 bases and J dropped 1 base, with 16 bases sitting between them. The CDR3 loop spans 16 amino acids. DNA of the CDR3: TGCGCCAGCAGCCTGAGTGGGGGAGGACGCACAGATACGCAGTATTTT. It codes for CASSLSGGGRTDTQYF.

This chain connects TRBV6-6 to TRBJ2-6; a weak D match, TRBD1 (5 bases). Germline lookup yields CDR1 MNHNY and CDR2 SVGAGI (reference sequence). CDR3 size: 16 residues. V lost 0 bases, J lost 7 bases, and 13 bases lay in between. The CDR3: CASSYSRQGLANVLTF. Written as DNA, the CDR3 is TGTGCCAGCAGTTACTCGAGGCAGGGTCTAGCCAACGTCCTGACTTTC.

This chain connects TRBV30 to TRBJ2-3; 11 bases match TRBD2. V shed 0 bases and J 4 bases; nucleotides not matched to a gene: 6. The CDR3 extends over 16 amino acids. The V gene's germline CDR1 is GTSNPN and CDR2 SVGIG (reference sequence). CDR3 DNA: TGTGCCTGGAGTGTACCAACTAGCGGGAGAGCAGATACGCAGTATTTT. Translation gives CAWSVPTSGRADTQYF. The full variable domain, rest sourced from reference TRBV30 and TRBJ2-3, is SQTIHQWPATLVQPVGSPLSLECTVEGTSNPNLYWYRQAAGRGLQLLFYSVGIGQISSEVPQNLSASRPQDRQFILSSKKLLLSDSGFYLCAWSVPTSGRADTQYFGPGTRLTVL.

Only a few counts were recorded for this clone. The CDR3 bases are TGTGCCAGCTCACCGGAACAGGGGGGGTACTATGGCTACACCTTC. Its protein product is CASSPEQGGYYGYTF. This chain links TRBV18 with TRBJ1-2; the match to TRBD1 covers 8 bases. This CDR3 region has 15 residues. Germline-derived CDR1 and CDR2 are KGHSH and LQKENI. Losses at the gene ends were 3 bases for V and 3 bases for J; bases not matched to a gene: 6.

The rearrangement joins TRBV7-6 to TRBJ2-2; 7 bases align to TRBD1. Germline loops: CDR1 SGHVS, CDR2 FNYEAQ. The CDR3 totals 16 residues. V lost 4 bases and J lost 2; bases outside the gene matches: 7. The CDR3 nucleotides read TGTGCCAGCAGCTCCCGGGACAGAGCTAACACCGGGGAGCTGTTTTTT. It encodes CASSSRDRANTGELFF.

This clone was observed a handful of times. The chain has TRBV28 and TRBJ1-6; D might be TRBD1 (6 bases). With 6 bases removed from V and 7 bases from J, the gap between germline ends came to 22 bases. CDR1 is MDHEN, CDR2 SYDVKM, per germline. CDR3 length: 17 amino acids. DNA for the CDR3: TGTGCCAGCAGGTCCTCCAGGCGTACAGGGCGGAATTCACCCCTCCACTTT. Translated, it gives CASRSSRRTGRNSPLHF.